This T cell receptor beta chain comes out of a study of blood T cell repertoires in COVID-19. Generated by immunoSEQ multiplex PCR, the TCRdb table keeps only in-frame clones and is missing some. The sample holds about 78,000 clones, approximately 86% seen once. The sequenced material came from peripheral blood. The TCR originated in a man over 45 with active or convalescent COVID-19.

In DNA form, the CDR3 reads TGTGCCAGCAGTCCCCCAACGGACAGACATGGCTACACCTTC. This sequence encodes CASSPPTDRHGYTF. The rearrangement uses TRBV6-6 and TRBJ1-2, with a possible D match to TRBD1 (6 bases). V was trimmed by 5 bases and J by 6 bases, leaving 16 bases between them. The germline V gene encodes CDR1 MNHNY and CDR2 SVGAGI (reference sequence). The CDR3 runs to 14 residues.